The source of this TCR beta chain is a study of breast tumors, draining lymph nodes, adjacent tissues. Study-wide findings and caveats: Data fit most tumor T cells coming from lymph node, expanding in tumor. Tumor TCR diversity was below lymph nodes but above nontumor tissue.

Remarks on this clonotype: Its antigen is as yet unknown.

TCRdb re-called the multiplex PCR reads with MiXCR, one entry per CDR3 protein. The table has tens of thousands of distinct CDR3 sequences, roughly 29% seen once. Axillary draining lymph nodes of breast cancer patients supplied the node samples. Input material: axillary lymph node tissue. This receptor was identified in a female donor with breast cancer. Some clones in this sample may be carry-over from other donors' samples.

CDR3 residues: CASSITGTGVEQYF. The CDR3 DNA reads TGTGCCAGCAGCATAACCGGGACAGGGGTTGAGCAGTACTTC. V gene TRBV5-5 combines with J gene TRBJ2-7; 10 nucleotides agree with TRBD1. CDR3 length: 14 amino acids. The V segment lost 4 bases and the J segment 7 bases; nucleotides outside the gene matches: 8. CDR1 is SGHKS and CDR2 is YYEKEE in the germline V gene (reference sequence). The complete variable domain, with remaining parts taken from reference TRBV5-5 and TRBJ2-7, reads DAGVTQSPTHLIKTRGQQVTLRCSPISGHKSVSWYQQVLGQGPQFIFQYYEKEERGRGNFPDRFSARQFPNYSSELNVNALLLGDSALYLCASSITGTGVEQYFGPGTRLTVT.